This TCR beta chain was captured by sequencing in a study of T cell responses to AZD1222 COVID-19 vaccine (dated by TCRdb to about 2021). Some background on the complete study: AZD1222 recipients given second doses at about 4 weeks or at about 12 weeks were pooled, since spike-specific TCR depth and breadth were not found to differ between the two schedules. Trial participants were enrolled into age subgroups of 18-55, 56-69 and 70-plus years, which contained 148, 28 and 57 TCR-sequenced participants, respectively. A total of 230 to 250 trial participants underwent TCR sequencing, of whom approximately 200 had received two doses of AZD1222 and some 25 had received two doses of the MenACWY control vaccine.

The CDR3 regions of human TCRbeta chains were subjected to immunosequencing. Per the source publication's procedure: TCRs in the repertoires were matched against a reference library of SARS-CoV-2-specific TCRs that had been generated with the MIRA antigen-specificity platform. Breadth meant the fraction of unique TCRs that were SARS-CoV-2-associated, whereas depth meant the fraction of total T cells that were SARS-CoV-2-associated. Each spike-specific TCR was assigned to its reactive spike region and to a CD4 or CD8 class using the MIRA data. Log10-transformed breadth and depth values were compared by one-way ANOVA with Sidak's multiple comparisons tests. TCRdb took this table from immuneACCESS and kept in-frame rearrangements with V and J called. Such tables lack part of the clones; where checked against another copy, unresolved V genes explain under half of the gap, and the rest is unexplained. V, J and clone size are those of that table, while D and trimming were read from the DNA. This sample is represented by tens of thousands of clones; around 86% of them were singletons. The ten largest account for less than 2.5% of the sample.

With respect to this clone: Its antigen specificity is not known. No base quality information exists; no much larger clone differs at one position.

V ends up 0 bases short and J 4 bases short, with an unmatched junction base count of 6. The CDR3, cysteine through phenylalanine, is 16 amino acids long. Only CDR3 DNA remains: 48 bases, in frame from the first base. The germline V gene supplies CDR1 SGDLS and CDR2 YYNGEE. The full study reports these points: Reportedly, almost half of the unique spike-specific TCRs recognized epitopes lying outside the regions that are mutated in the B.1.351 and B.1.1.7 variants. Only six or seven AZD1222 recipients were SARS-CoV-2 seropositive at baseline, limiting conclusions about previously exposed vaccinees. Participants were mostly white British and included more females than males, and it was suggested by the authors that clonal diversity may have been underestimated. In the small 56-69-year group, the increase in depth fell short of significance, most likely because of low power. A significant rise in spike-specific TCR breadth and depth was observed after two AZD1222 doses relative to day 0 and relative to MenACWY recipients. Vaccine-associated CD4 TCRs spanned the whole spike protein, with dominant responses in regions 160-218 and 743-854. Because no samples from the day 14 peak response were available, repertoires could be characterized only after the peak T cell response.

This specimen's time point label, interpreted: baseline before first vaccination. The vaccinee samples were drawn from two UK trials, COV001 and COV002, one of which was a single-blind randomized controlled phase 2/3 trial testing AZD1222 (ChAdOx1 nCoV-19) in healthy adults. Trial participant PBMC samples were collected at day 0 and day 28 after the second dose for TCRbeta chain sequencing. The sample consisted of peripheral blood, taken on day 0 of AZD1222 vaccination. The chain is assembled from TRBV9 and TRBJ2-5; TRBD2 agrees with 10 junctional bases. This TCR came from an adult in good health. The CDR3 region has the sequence CASSVGGAGGRETQYF. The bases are TGTGCCAGCAGCGTAGGTGGAGCGGGAGGGCGAGAGACCCAGTACTTC.